This TCR beta chain was documented in a study of human T cells and chemical hapten exposure. Study background: Chiefly women, the patients showed alopecia areata, totalis or universalis.

The ends were cut back, 5 bases at V and 7 bases at J, with 12 bases in the middle. The CDR3 is made up of 14 amino acids. The germline gives CDR1 MNHEY, CDR2 SVGAGI. Each cDNA molecule in the library carried unique molecular identifiers. TCRdb reanalysed the RACE reads using MiXCR and keeps one entry per CDR3 protein. The sample contains 360,000 or so distinct CDR3 sequences, about 6.3% of which appear only once. The table lists this clonotype with many counts. Described time point: patch test 2, 6 weeks after DPC sensitization. Treatment specified: therapeutic diphenylcyclopropenone sensitization with weekly scalp DPC.

The rearrangement links TRBV6-5 to TRBJ1-6; a weak D match, TRBD1 (6 bases). The TCR originated in a woman in her late teens or twenties with alopecia areata. Some clones in this sample may be carry-over from other donors' samples. The sequencing here drew on whole blood, taken in connection with sensitization to the hapten diphenylcyclopropenone (DPC). CDR3 sequence (DNA): TGTGCCAGCAGTCCTCAGGGGTACAATTCACCCCTCCACTTT. Protein: CASSPQGYNSPLHF.